The 16 T cell receptor beta chains in this list originate from one sample, sequenced in a study of CD8 T cells in Susac syndrome. RNA in amounts of about 0.5 to 1 ug was reverse transcribed with random hexamers. TCRdb processed the immunoSEQ multiplex PCR reads anew with MiXCR; each CDR3 protein has one entry. The sample holds about 400,000 distinct CDR3 sequences, approximately 89% seen once. The specimen was CD8+ T cells from PBMCs. These receptor sequences come from a human donor with multiple sclerosis.

This chain connects TRBV9 to TRBJ1-4, with a possible D match to TRBD1 (5 bases). CDR3 length equals 15 residues. Germline V gives CDR1 SGDLS, CDR2 YYNGEE. Deletions cut 3 bases from V and 4 bases from J, with 13 bases between. CDR3 loop: CASSALPGLNEKLFF. CDR3 DNA sequence: TGTGCCAGCAGCGCCCTCCCGGGGCTTAATGAAAAACTGTTTTTT.

Here the CDR3 reads CASSLPRDTQYF. CDR3 in DNA: TGTGCCAGCAGTTTACCCCGGGATACGCAGTATTTT. J is TRBJ2-3 and V is TRBV12-3 or TRBV12-4; no clear D gene. The V gene lost 2 bases and the J gene lost 6 bases, with 6 bases spanning the gap. CDR3 length equals 12 residues.

The chain employs TRBV11-2 and TRBJ2-5; D remains unclear. This CDR3 is built from 15 residues. V lost 5 bases, J lost 5 bases, and 18 bases lay in between. Germline V gives CDR1 SGHAT, CDR2 FQNNGV. CDR3 protein: CASSPPLGSFETQYF. For the CDR3, the DNA is TGTGCCAGCAGCCCTCCCCTGGGGTCTTTTGAGACCCAGTACTTC.

This clonotype was counted a single time. The chain carries TRBV20-1 and TRBJ2-1; TRBD2 agrees at 9 bases. V lost 0 bases and J lost 9; bases outside the gene matches: 9. Per germline, CDR1 DFQATT and CDR2 SNEGSKA (reference sequence). CDR3 length equals 15 residues. The CDR3 DNA reads TGCAGTGCTAGAGATTTGGCTAGCGGGGTACCTGAGCAGTTCTTC. Encoded protein: CSARDLASGVPEQFF.

The V and J genes are TRBV20-1 and TRBJ2-3; D is unclear. This CDR3 has 15 residues. The germline V gene encodes CDR1 DFQATT and CDR2 SNEGSKA (reference sequence). Trimming stripped 6 bases from V and 1 base from J, with 17 bases between. CDR3 protein: CSARGPKMGTDTQYF. The CDR3 DNA reads TGCAGTGCACGAGGCCCTAAAATGGGCACAGATACGCAGTATTTT.

The V call is TRBV2, the J call TRBJ1-2; no clear D gene. Per germline, CDR1 SNHLY and CDR2 FYNNEI. This CDR3 region has 15 residues. The V gene lost 5 bases and the J gene lost 4 bases, with 17 bases spanning the gap. CDR3 coding DNA: TGTGCCAGCAGTTCATTTGGGGAGGGTGGCTATGGCTACACCTTC. Its protein is CASSSFGEGGYGYTF.

V is TRBV6-1 and J is TRBJ2-7; 8 nucleotides line up with TRBD1. The CDR3 length is 16 residues. CDR1 and CDR2 from the germline V gene are MNHNS and SASEGT. Trimming took 5 bases from V and 2 from J; bases not matched to a gene: 11. CDR3 sequence: CASSPLDRETAYEQYF. The DNA for the CDR3 is TGTGCCAGCAGTCCCCTGGACAGGGAGACAGCCTACGAGCAGTACTTC.

This clonotype was seen a single time. This chain links TRBV6-4 with TRBJ2-6; D is possibly TRBD2 (5 bases). The CDR3 spans 16 residues. CDR1 and CDR2 (germline): MRHNA, SNTAGT. The V end was cut by 0 bases, the J end by 2 bases, with 8 bases between. This CDR3 reads CASSDSVEAGANVLTF. The CDR3 coding sequence is TGTGCCAGCAGTGACTCGGTGGAGGCTGGGGCCAACGTCCTGACTTTC.

The chain is built from TRBV11-3 and TRBJ2-1, with D uncertain. V gave up 5 bases and J gave up 5 bases, with 19 bases separating them. Germline V CDR1 and CDR2: SGHNT, YENEEA. The CDR3 has 16 residues. CDR3 in DNA: TGTGCCAGCAGCCGCAACGGCGGCCTTGGAAACAATGAGCAGTTCTTC. Residues: CASSRNGGLGNNEQFF.

The rearrangement uses TRBV7-6 and TRBJ1-1; D is perhaps TRBD1 (5 bases). Germline values: CDR1 SGHVS, CDR2 FNYEAQ. V shed 5 bases and J shed 7 bases, with 14 bases lying between them. The CDR3 totals 13 residues. The CDR3 is CASSLGGVDEAFF. CDR3 sequence (DNA): TGTGCCAGCAGCCTGGGGGGGGTAGATGAAGCTTTCTTT. Full variable domain (rest looked up from reference TRBV7-6 and TRBJ1-1): GAGVSQSPRYKVTKRGQDVALRCDPISGHVSLYWYRQALGQGPEFLTYFNYEAQQDKSGLPNDRFSAERPEGSISTLTIQRTEQRDSAMYRCASSLGGVDEAFFGQGTRLTVV.

The chain couples TRBV4-1 to TRBJ2-1; 7 bases line up with TRBD2. The J segment lost 8 bases and the V segment lost 1 base, leaving 8 bases of the junction unmatched. This CDR3 contains 15 residues. Germline V gene lookup returns CDR1 MGHRA and CDR2 YSYEKL. In nucleotides, the CDR3 is TGCGCCAGCAGCCAAGCTGGGACGGGGGGACATGAGCAGTTCTTC. It is translated as CASSQAGTGGHEQFF.

The chain is built from TRBV27 and TRBJ1-6; D ambiguous. Germline CDR1 MNHEY, CDR2 SMNVEV (reference sequence). V was shortened by 7 bases and J by 7 bases, with 17 bases between the two germline ends. The CDR3 extends over 15 amino acids. CDR3: CASTPLDRLNSPLHF. The CDR3 coding sequence is TGTGCCAGCACCCCATTGGACCGATTAAATTCACCCCTCCACTTT.

The genes are TRBV30 and TRBJ2-5; 7 nucleotides match TRBD2. This CDR3 region has 14 residues. Trimming took 1 base from V and 1 from J; bases not matched to a gene: 3. The germline gives CDR1 GTSNPN, CDR2 SVGIG (reference sequence). The CDR3 is CAWSGASGQETQYF. Here the CDR3 DNA reads TGTGCCTGGAGTGGAGCTAGCGGCCAAGAGACCCAGTACTTC.

This clonotype occurred once. The chain joins TRBV4-1 to TRBJ1-2; D unresolved. The germline V gene encodes CDR1 MGHRA and CDR2 YSYEKL. The CDR3 has 12 amino acids. V lost 0 bases and J 6 bases, leaving 5 bases between the germline ends. The CDR3 DNA sequence: TGCGCCAGCAGCCAAGATTTGGATGGCTACACCTTC. Translated: CASSQDLDGYTF.

V and J are TRBV2 and TRBJ2-7, with D uncertain. Trimming took 2 bases from V and 4 from J, leaving 15 bases between them. CDR1 SNHLY and CDR2 FYNNEI come from the germline V gene. The CDR3 runs to 15 residues. As DNA, the CDR3 is TGTGCCAGCAGTGAAATATTAGGGCTGGGTTACGAGCAGTACTTC. As protein: CASSEILGLGYEQYF.

The J gene is TRBJ2-3, the V gene TRBV27, with 7 bases identical to TRBD2. The CDR3 has 16 amino acids. V was clipped by 4 bases and J by 4 bases; unmatched bases: 11. Germline-derived CDR1 and CDR2 are MNHEY and SMNVEV (reference sequence). Here the CDR3 DNA reads TGTGCCAGCAGTTATCTAGCTTCCGGGAGGCCAGATACGCAGTATTTT. Translated: CASSYLASGRPDTQYF.